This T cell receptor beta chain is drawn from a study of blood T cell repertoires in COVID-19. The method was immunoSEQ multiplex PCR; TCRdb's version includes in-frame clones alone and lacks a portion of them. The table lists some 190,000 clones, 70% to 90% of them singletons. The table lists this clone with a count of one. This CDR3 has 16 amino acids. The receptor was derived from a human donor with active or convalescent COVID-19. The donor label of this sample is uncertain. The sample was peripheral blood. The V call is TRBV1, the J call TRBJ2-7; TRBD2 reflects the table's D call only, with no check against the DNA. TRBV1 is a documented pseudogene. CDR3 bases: TGCACCAGCAGCCAAGATGAGGTACTAGCGGGTTACGAGCAGTACTTC. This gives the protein CTSSQDEVLAGYEQYF.